The 23 T cell receptor beta chains below come from one sample, sequenced in a study of blood T cell repertoires in COVID-19. Profiling relied on immunoSEQ multiplex PCR, and the TCRdb table lists in-frame clones only, not all of them. The table records 250,000 or so clones, 70% to 90% of them present only once. The sequencing sample was made of PBMCs or T cells enriched from blood (not recorded which). Receptors were obtained from a woman aged 50 to 65 who had recovered from COVID-19.

This clone was counted a few times. The V gene is TRBV28, the J gene TRBJ1-4, with 8 bases lining up with TRBD1. V shed 4 bases, J shed 5 bases, and the junction held 6 bases outside the gene matches. There are 15 residues in the CDR3. Per the germline V gene, CDR1 is MDHEN and CDR2 is SYDVKM. The CDR3 loop reads CASSSPTGVNEKLFF. Here the CDR3 DNA reads TGTGCCAGCAGTTCCCCGACAGGGGTGAATGAAAAACTGTTTTTT.

J is TRBJ2-7 and V is TRBV28; TRBD1 agrees at 9 bases. This CDR3 is 17 amino acids long. The V gene's germline CDR1 is MDHEN and CDR2 SYDVKM. V was pared by 5 bases and J by 2 bases, with 13 bases of the junction left unmatched. In DNA, the CDR3 is TGTGCCAGCAGTGAGGGGGGGACAGGGCGCCTTCCCTACGAGCAGTACTTC. The encoded protein is CASSEGGTGRLPYEQYF.

The genes are TRBV27 and TRBJ2-7; tentatively, D is TRBD2 (5 bases). The V gene lost 6 bases and the J gene lost 5 bases, with 20 bases spanning the gap. The CDR3 has 15 residues. Germline-derived CDR1 and CDR2 are MNHEY and SMNVEV (reference sequence). This CDR3 is CASRTFEGVTHEQYF. The CDR3 DNA is TGTGCCAGCAGGACCTTCGAGGGAGTTACTCACGAGCAGTACTTC.

This clone came up once. The J gene is TRBJ1-2, the V gene TRBV14, with 11 bases matching TRBD1. With V trimmed by 4 bases and J by 7 bases, 5 bases remained unmatched. The CDR3 loop spans 14 amino acids. Germline V lookup: CDR1 SGHDN, CDR2 FVKESK. CDR3 amino acids: CASSRGTGGRGYTF. The CDR3 coding sequence is TGTGCCAGCAGCCGCGGGACAGGGGGACGTGGCTACACCTTC.

CDR3 residues: CASSPVPQGSIQYF. The CDR3 bases are TGTGCCAGCTCACCAGTCCCACAGGGCAGCATTCAGTACTTC. The chain is built from TRBV18 and TRBJ2-4; tentative D call: TRBD1 (6 bases). V lost 2 bases, J lost 9 bases, and 14 bases lay in between. The CDR3 has 14 residues. Germline CDR1 is KGHSH and CDR2 is LQKENI.

V usage is TRBV9 and J usage is TRBJ2-7, with D possibly being TRBD2 (5 bases). The CDR3 is 13 residues long. Germline assignment: CDR1 SGDLS and CDR2 YYNGEE. V lost 4 bases to trimming and J lost 5 bases, with 13 bases between them. The CDR3 region has the DNA TGTGCCAGCAGCACCCAACTGGGAGACGAGCAGTACTTC. It codes for CASSTQLGDEQYF.

V usage is TRBV3-1 (or the pseudogene TRBV3-2) and J usage is TRBJ1-5; D gene ambiguous. CDR1 and CDR2 from the germline V gene are LGHDT and YNNKEL (reference sequence). The CDR3 is 14 amino acids. The germline V and J ends were trimmed by 6 bases and 4 bases, with 13 bases remaining between them. The CDR3 region is CASSLGPSNQPQHF. The CDR3 coding sequence is TGTGCCAGCAGTCTAGGTCCTTCAAATCAGCCCCAGCATTTT.

This clone has just one count. The CDR3 loop is CASSPGTGSGNTIYF. The CDR3 DNA reads as TGTGCCAGCAGCCCCGGGACAGGCTCTGGAAACACCATATATTTT. The chain employs TRBV5-5 and TRBJ1-3; TRBD1 matches at 8 bases. Germline CDR1 is SGHKS and CDR2 is YYEKEE (reference sequence). The CDR3 spans 15 residues. The V gene end was trimmed by 4 bases and the J gene end by 0 bases; junction bases not matched to a gene: 3.

This sequence joins TRBV7-9 and TRBJ1-1, with D hard to call. V was clipped by 5 bases and J by 1 base, with 11 bases between them. This CDR3 is built from 14 residues. CDR1 is SEHNR, CDR2 FQNEAQ, per germline (reference sequence). The CDR3 spells CASSPLGGNTEAFF. CDR3 DNA: TGTGCCAGCAGCCCCCTCGGAGGGAACACTGAAGCTTTCTTT.

The chain employs TRBV24-1 and TRBJ1-2, with D perhaps matching TRBD1 (6 bases). Germline CDR1 reads KGHDR; CDR2 reads SFDVKD. The CDR3 is 12 residues long. V lost 4 bases and J lost 6, with 8 bases in between. The CDR3 DNA sequence: TGTGCCACCAGTGACTCAGGGGATGGCTACACCTTC. As protein: CATSDSGDGYTF.

This clone showed up just once. The gene calls are TRBV19 and TRBJ2-7; a weak D match, TRBD2 (5 bases). Germline V CDR1 and CDR2: LNHDA, SQIVND (reference sequence). The CDR3 contains 15 residues. V gave up 5 bases and J gave up 0 bases, with 14 bases separating them. The CDR3 sequence: CASSAGPGNSYEQYF. The CDR3 DNA follows: TGTGCCAGTAGTGCGGGCCCGGGAAACTCCTACGAGCAGTACTTC.

V and J are TRBV28 and TRBJ2-1; tentatively, D is TRBD2 (6 bases). The CDR3 runs 15 residues. Germline V CDR1 and CDR2: MDHEN, SYDVKM. With 5 bases removed from V and 8 bases from J, the gap between germline ends came to 19 bases. The CDR3: CASSPSGLHGDEQFF. The CDR3 nucleotides are TGTGCCAGCAGTCCTTCGGGACTCCACGGCGATGAGCAGTTCTTC.

This chain connects TRBV28 to TRBJ2-7; TRBD1 aligns across 8 bases. V was pared by 4 bases and J by 4 bases, with 12 bases of the junction left unmatched. CDR1 MDHEN and CDR2 SYDVKM come from the germline V gene. CDR3 length equals 16 residues. CDR3 sequence: CASSSSRTGRLYEQYF. CDR3 in DNA: TGTGCCAGCAGTTCCTCCCGGACAGGGAGGTTGTACGAGCAGTACTTC.

The rearrangement joins TRBV15 to TRBJ2-7, with TRBD1 identical over 7 bases. In germline, CDR1 is LNHNV, CDR2 YYDKDF (reference sequence). CDR3 length: 14 amino acids. V lost 1 base, J lost 6 bases, and 6 bases stayed unmatched. CDR3 DNA: TGTGCCACCAGCAGAGCGCTCGACAGGGCCGAGCAGTACTTC. Amino acids: CATSRALDRAEQYF.

V and J are TRBV27 and TRBJ2-7, with 14 bases matching TRBD2. This CDR3 is built from 17 residues. Trimming took 0 bases from V and 7 from J; bases not matched to a gene: 8. The V gene's germline CDR1 is MNHEY and CDR2 SMNVEV (reference sequence). CDR3 coding DNA: TGTGCCAGCAGTTTATCTGGCTCGGGACTAGCGGGAGTTGAGCAGTACTTC. Translation: CASSLSGSGLAGVEQYF.

The rearrangement uses TRBV21-1 and TRBJ2-1; the table assigns TRBD2, which was not confirmed against the DNA. TRBV21-1 is marked as a pseudogene. This CDR3 spans 13 amino acids. The CDR3, as DNA: TGTGCAAAGGTAGCGACTCCCCCAGGAGAGCAGTTCTTC. Its protein product is CAKVATPPGEQFF.

The chain carries TRBV5-1 and TRBJ1-1, with 7 bases identical to TRBD1. CDR1 is SGHRS and CDR2 is YFSETQ in the germline V gene. The CDR3 has 13 residues. V lost 2 bases to trimming and J lost 4 bases; unmatched junction nucleotides: 2. CDR3 in amino acids: CASSLSGGTEAFF. In DNA form, the CDR3 reads TGCGCCAGCAGCTTATCAGGGGGCACTGAAGCTTTCTTT.

The chain has TRBV28 and TRBJ2-3; perhaps TRBD1 as D (6 bases). V lost 10 bases and J lost 1, with 15 bases in between. The germline V gene has CDR1 MDHEN and CDR2 SYDVKM. CDR3 size: 14 residues. The CDR3 nucleotides are TGTGCCACCGCCAGGGGTTCGGGCACAGATACGCAGTATTTT. It specifies CATARGSGTDTQYF.

The rearrangement joins TRBV2 to TRBJ2-5; 8 bases are a match to TRBD2. CDR3 length: 15 amino acids. Trimming at V came to 4 bases and at J to 8 bases, leaving 12 bases not matched to a gene. From germline, CDR1 is SNHLY and CDR2 FYNNEI. The CDR3 is CASSAPPGLGSTQYF. The CDR3 nucleotides are TGTGCCAGCAGTGCCCCACCGGGACTAGGGAGCACCCAGTACTTC.

This clone was observed a handful of times. The V call is TRBV3-1 (or the pseudogene TRBV3-2), the J call TRBJ2-1; 9 bases are shared with TRBD2. V trimming: 3 bases; J trimming: 2 bases; junction bases outside the gene matches: 2. The CDR3 covers 15 residues. The germline gives CDR1 LGHDT, CDR2 YNNKEL (reference sequence). CDR3 in amino acids: CASSQVAGAYNEQFF. The DNA for the CDR3 is TGTGCCAGCAGCCAGGTAGCGGGAGCCTACAATGAGCAGTTCTTC.

CDR3 DNA sequence: TGTGCCAGCAGCCGCACTAGCATTTCTGGAAACACCATATATTTT. This translates into CASSRTSISGNTIYF. The V gene is TRBV6-5, the J gene TRBJ1-3; D gene uncertain. The germline V gene encodes CDR1 MNHEY and CDR2 SVGAGI. The V end lost 6 bases, the J end lost 1 base, and 13 bases lay between the germline ends. The CDR3 runs to 15 residues.

V is TRBV11-3 and J is TRBJ2-1; TRBD2 aligns across 9 bases. Germline V CDR1 and CDR2: SGHNT, YENEEA. CDR3 size: 18 residues. V shed 1 base, J shed 7 bases, and the junction held 14 bases outside the gene matches. CDR3 amino acids: CASSLGDLAGGPWNEQFF. The CDR3, as DNA: TGTGCCAGCAGCTTAGGTGATCTGGCGGGAGGGCCGTGGAATGAGCAGTTCTTC.

In this sample, this clone turned up once. The chain recombines TRBV23-1 with TRBJ1-5, with D perhaps TRBD1 (5 bases). TRBV23-1 is treated as an ORF (open reading frame) with a function not yet certain. The CDR3 totals 14 residues. Trimming pared 1 base from V and 7 bases from J, leaving 11 bases between. In DNA, the CDR3 is TGCGCCAGCAGTCAATTCCAGGGCTGCCAGCCCCAGCATTTT. Amino acids: CASSQFQGCQPQHF.